This TCR beta chain was observed in a study of Tregs in tolerant kidney transplant recipients. Some clones are missing from TCRdb's copy, which holds only in-frame ones; the method was immunoSEQ multiplex PCR. The sample totals 31,000 or so clones; its top ten clones hold approximately 15%. As concerns this clone: The CDR3 end lies 3 residues beyond the end of the read and is filled in from the germline J gene.

CDR1 is DFQATT, CDR2 SNEGSKA, per germline (reference sequence). V lost 6 bases and J 3 bases, leaving 3 bases between the germline ends. This CDR3 contains 10 residues. Sample: CD8+ T cells from blood, taken before the transplant. This TCR derives from a human donor who received a combined kidney and bone marrow transplant. This chain connects TRBV20-1 to TRBJ2-1; D uncertain. The CDR3 spells CSAFYNEQFF. The part of the CDR3 DNA that was read is TGCAGTGCCTTCTACAATGAG.